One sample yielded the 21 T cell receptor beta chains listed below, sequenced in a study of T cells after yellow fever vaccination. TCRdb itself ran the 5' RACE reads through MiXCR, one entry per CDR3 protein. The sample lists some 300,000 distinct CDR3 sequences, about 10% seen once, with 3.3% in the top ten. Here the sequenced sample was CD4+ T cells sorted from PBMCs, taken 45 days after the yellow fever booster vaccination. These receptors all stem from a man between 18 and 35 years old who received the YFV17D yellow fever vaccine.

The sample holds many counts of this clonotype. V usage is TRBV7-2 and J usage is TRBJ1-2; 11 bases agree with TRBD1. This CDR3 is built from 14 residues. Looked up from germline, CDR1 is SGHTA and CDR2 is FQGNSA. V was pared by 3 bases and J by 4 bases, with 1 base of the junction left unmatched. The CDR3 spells CASSFGTGGYGYTF. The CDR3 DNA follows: TGTGCCAGCAGCTTCGGGACAGGGGGCTATGGCTACACCTTC. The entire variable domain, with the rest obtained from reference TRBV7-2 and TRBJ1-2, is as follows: GAGVSQSPSNKVTEKGKDVELRCDPISGHTALYWYRQSLGQGLEFLIYFQGNSAPDKSGLPSDRFSAERTGGSVSTLTIQRTQQEDSAVYLCASSFGTGGYGYTFGSGTRLTVV.

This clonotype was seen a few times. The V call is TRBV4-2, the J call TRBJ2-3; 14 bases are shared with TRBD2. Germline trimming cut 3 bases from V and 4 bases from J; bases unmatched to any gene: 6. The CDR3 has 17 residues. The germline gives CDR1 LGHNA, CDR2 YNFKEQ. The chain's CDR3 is CASSHDLTSGGADTQYF. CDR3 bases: TGTGCCAGCAGCCACGACTTGACTAGCGGGGGGGCAGATACGCAGTATTTT.

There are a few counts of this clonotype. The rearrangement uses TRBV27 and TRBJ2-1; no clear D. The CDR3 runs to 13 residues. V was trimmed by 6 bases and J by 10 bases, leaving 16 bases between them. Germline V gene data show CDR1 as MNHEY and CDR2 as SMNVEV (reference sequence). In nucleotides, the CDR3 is TGTGCCAGCAGCCACGTCCCCAGGTCCGAGCAGTTCTTC. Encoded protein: CASSHVPRSEQFF.

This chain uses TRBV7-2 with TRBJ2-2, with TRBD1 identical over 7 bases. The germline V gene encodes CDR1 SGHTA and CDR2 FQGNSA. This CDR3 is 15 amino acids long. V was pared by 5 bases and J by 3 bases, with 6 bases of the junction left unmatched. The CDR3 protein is CASSPRTGHTGELFF. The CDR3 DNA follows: TGTGCCAGCAGCCCTAGGACAGGCCACACCGGGGAGCTGTTTTTT.

In nucleotides, the CDR3 is TGTGCCAGCAGGGCCGAGACCCAGTACTTC. Translating gives CASRAETQYF. The J gene is TRBJ2-5, the V gene TRBV7-9; D is unresolved. The ends were cut back, 6 bases at V and 5 bases at J, with 4 bases in the middle. CDR3 size: 10 residues. Germline CDR1 reads SEHNR; CDR2 reads FQNEAQ (reference sequence).

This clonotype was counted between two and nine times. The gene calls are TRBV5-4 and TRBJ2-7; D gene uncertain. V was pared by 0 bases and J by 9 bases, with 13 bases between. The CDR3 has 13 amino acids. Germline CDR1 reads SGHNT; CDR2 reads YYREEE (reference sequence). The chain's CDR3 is CASSLAVIVGQYV. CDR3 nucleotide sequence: TGTGCCAGCAGCTTGGCCGTGATAGTAGGGCAGTACGTC.

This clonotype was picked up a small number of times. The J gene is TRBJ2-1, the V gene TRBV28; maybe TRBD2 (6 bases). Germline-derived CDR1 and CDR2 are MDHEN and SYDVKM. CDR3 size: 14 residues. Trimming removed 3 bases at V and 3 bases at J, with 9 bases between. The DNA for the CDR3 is TGTGCCAGCAGTTTTGCCGGGAGCTACAATGAGCAGTTCTTC. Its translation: CASSFAGSYNEQFF.

This chain's CDR3 is CASSQRERQVLYEQYV. CDR3 DNA: TGTGCCAGCTCACAACGAGAAAGACAGGTTCTATACGAGCAGTACGTC. The genes are TRBV18 and TRBJ2-7, with D tentatively TRBD1 (6 bases). Germline CDR1 is KGHSH and CDR2 is LQKENI. The CDR3 length is 16 residues. Trimming pared 4 bases from V and 4 bases from J, leaving 20 bases between.

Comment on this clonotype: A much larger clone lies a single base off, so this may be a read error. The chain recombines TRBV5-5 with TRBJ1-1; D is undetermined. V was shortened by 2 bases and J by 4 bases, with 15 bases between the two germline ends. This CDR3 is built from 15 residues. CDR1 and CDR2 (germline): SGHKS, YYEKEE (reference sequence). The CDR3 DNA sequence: TGTGCCAGCAGCTTTTTGGGAAAAATCTCCACTGAAGCTTTCTTT. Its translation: CASSFLGKISTEAFF. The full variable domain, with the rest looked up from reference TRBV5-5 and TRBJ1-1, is DAGVTQSPTHLIKTRGQQVTLRCSPISGHKSVSWYQQVLGQGPQFIFQYYEKEERGRGNFPDRFSARQFPNYSSELNVNALLLGDSALYLCASSFLGKISTEAFFGQGTRLTVV.

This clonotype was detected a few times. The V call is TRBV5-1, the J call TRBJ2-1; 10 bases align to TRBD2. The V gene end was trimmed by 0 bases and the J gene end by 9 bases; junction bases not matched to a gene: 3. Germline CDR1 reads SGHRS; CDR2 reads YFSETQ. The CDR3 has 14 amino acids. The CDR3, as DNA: TGCGCCAGCAGCTTGGCAGTAGCGGGGGGTGAGCAGTTCTTC. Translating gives CASSLAVAGGEQFF.

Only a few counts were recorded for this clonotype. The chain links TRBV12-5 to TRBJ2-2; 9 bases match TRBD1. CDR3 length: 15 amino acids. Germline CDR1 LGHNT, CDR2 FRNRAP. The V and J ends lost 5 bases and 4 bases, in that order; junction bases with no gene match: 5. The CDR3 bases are TGTGCTAGTGGTGTCCGGGACAGGGTCACCGGGGAGCTGTTTTTT. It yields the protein CASGVRDRVTGELFF.

In nucleotides, the CDR3 is TGCGCCAGCAGCTCTGCTCCAGGGGGCGCCCAGAACACTGAAGCTTTCTTT. It translates to CASSSAPGGAQNTEAFF. V is TRBV5-1 and J is TRBJ1-1; 8 positions match TRBD1. The CDR3 runs to 17 residues. Unmatched junction bases numbered 11, after V lost 3 bases and J lost 1 base. Germline CDR1 and CDR2: SGHRS and YFSETQ.

The CDR3 sequence is CASSLGAGRETQYF. The CDR3 DNA reads as TGTGCCAGCAGCTTAGGGGCAGGACGAGAGACCCAGTACTTC. The chain recombines TRBV7-2 with TRBJ2-5, with no clear D. The V end lost 1 base, the J end lost 4 bases, and 10 bases lay between the germline ends. Germline CDR1 and CDR2: SGHTA and FQGNSA. This CDR3 comprises 14 residues.

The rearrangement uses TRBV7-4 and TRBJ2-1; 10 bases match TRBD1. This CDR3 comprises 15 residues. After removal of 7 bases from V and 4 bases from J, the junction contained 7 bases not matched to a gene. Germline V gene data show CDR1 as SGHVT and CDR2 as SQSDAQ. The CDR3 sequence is CASTHRDRGYNEQFF. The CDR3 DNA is TGTGCCAGCACCCACCGGGACAGGGGATACAATGAGCAGTTCTTC.

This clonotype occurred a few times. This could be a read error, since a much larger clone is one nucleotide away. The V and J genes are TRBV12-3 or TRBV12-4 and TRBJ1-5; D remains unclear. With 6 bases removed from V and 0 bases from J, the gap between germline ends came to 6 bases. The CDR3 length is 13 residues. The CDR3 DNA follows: TGTGCCAGCAGGGAGGGTAGCAATCAGCCCCAGCATTTT. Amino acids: CASREGSNQPQHF.

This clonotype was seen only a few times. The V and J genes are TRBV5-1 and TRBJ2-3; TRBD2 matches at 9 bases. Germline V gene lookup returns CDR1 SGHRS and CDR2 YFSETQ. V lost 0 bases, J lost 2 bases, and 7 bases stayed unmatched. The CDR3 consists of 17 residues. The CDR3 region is CASSLDPAGGFTDTQYF. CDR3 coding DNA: TGCGCCAGCAGCTTGGATCCAGCGGGGGGCTTCACAGATACGCAGTATTTT. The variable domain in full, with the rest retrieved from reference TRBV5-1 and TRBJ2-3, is KAGVTQTPRYLIKTRGQQVTLSCSPISGHRSVSWYQQTPGQGLQFLFEYFSETQRNKGNFPGRFSGRQFSNSRSEMNVSTLELGDSALYLCASSLDPAGGFTDTQYFGPGTRLTVL.

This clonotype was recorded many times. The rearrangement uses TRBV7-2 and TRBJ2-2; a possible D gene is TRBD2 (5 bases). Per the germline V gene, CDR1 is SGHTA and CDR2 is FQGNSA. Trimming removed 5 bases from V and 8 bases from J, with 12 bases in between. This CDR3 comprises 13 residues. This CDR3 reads CASSRDWMGELFF. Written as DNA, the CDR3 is TGTGCCAGCAGCCGGGATTGGATGGGGGAGCTGTTTTTT.

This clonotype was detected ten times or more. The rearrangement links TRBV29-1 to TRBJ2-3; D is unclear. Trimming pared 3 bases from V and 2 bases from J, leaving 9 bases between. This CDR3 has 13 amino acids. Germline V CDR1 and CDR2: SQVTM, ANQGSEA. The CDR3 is CSVDYSYTDTQYF. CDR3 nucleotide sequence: TGCAGCGTTGACTACAGCTACACAGATACGCAGTATTTT.

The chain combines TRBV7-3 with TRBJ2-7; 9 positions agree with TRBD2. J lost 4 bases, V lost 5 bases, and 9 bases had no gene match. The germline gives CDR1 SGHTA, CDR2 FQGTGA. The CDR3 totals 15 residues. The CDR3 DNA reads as TGTGCCAGCAGCAGTCAGCGGGGGGCACATTACGAGCAGTACTTC. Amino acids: CASSSQRGAHYEQYF.

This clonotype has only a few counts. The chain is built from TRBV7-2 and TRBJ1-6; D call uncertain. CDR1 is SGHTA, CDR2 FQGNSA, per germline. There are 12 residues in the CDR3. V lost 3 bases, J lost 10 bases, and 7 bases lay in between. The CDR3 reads CASSFSQSPLHF. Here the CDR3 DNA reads TGTGCCAGCAGCTTTAGCCAATCACCCCTCCACTTT. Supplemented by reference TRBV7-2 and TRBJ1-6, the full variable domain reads GAGVSQSPSNKVTEKGKDVELRCDPISGHTALYWYRQSLGQGLEFLIYFQGNSAPDKSGLPSDRFSAERTGGSVSTLTIQRTQQEDSAVYLCASSFSQSPLHFGNGTRLTVT.

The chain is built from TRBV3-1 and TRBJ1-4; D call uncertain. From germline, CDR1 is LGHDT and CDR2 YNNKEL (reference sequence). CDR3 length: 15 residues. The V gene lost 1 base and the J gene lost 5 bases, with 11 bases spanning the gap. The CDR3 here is CASSQVVDSNEKLFF. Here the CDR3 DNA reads TGTGCCAGCAGCCAAGTTGTAGATTCCAATGAAAAACTGTTTTTT.